This T cell receptor beta chain was captured by sequencing in a study of blood T cell repertoires in COVID-19. Whole-study context: Sources were T cells, B-cell-depleted T cells, or PBMCs; the material itself was cDNA or gDNA.

Original data processing: From reference gene primer amplification, estimates of nucleated cell counts were derived. Measured with immunoSEQ multiplex PCR; TCRdb has only the in-frame clones, and not every one. That table gives V, J and clone size, and the DNA gave D and trimming. There are approximately 260,000 clones in the sample; 70% to 90% occur only once, and about 4.5% lies in the top ten. CDR3 length: 13 residues. Germline values: CDR1 LGHNA, CDR2 YNFKEQ. Trimming shortened V by 0 bases and J by 7 bases, and 10 bases separated the two germline ends. Sequencing input: peripheral blood. This chain links TRBV4-2 with TRBJ2-7, with D perhaps TRBD2 (5 bases). The receptor was isolated from a man in his fifties or sixties who had recovered from COVID-19. The CDR3 nucleotides read TGTGCCAGCAGCCAAGATGCCGGGAAAGAGCAGTACTTC. This gives the protein CASSQDAGKEQYF.